This T cell receptor (beta chain) was obtained from a study of T-cell reconstitution after alpha-beta-depleted transplantation in children. Germline-derived CDR1 and CDR2 are DFQATT and SNEGSKA (reference sequence). Losses at the gene ends were 4 bases for V and 1 base for J; bases not matched to a gene: 1. CDR3 length equals 13 residues. This clonotype showed up just a few times. The TCRbeta library incorporated unique molecular identifiers. TCRdb recomputed calls from the PCR reads with MiXCR, one row per CDR3 protein. The repertoire holds 200,000 to 250,000 distinct CDR3 sequences, roughly 9% seen once, with over 5.5% in the top ten.

The chain has TRBV20-1 and TRBJ1-1; 9 nucleotides match TRBD1. This specimen consisted of PBMCs from the stem cell graft donor, obtained from the stem cell graft. This clonotype originated in a human donor who donated a stem cell graft to a child with acute lymphoblastic leukemia. The CDR3 region has the DNA TGCAGTGCTATGGGACAGGGGAACACTGAAGCTTTCTTT. This gives the protein CSAMGQGNTEAFF.